The sequence of this T cell receptor beta chain was determined in a study of control samples from healthy donors and cancer patients. This clone was seen just once. Generated by immunoSEQ multiplex PCR, the TCRdb table keeps only in-frame clones and is missing some. This table holds around 130,000 clones, 70% to 90% found once. This CDR3 has 18 residues. Germline CDR1 MRHNA, CDR2 SNTAGT. Trimming removed 0 bases at V and 5 bases at J, with 22 bases between. Sequenced: blood. The rearrangement joins TRBV6-4 to TRBJ1-1, with no clear D. The source of this sequence is a man between 45 and 60 years old in good health. The CDR3 sequence: CASSDSLTPTPWETEAFF. As DNA, the CDR3 is TGTGCCAGCAGTGACTCACTAACGCCTACGCCGTGGGAAACTGAAGCTTTCTTT.